This T cell receptor beta chain was observed in a study of blood T cell repertoires in COVID-19. Study information: Nucleic acid was either cDNA or gDNA, and it came from T cells, B-cell-depleted T cells, or PBMCs.

This CDR3 has 18 residues. V was shortened by 0 bases and J by 3 bases, with 15 bases between the two germline ends. Germline-derived CDR1 and CDR2 are SGHAT and FQNNGV. Original processing notes: Cell counts per sample came from amplifying reference gene primers. Libraries were prepared by immunoSEQ multiplex PCR; TCRdb keeps only in-frame clonotypes and omits some of them. V, J and clone size derive from that table, while D and trimming were established from the DNA sequence. The repertoire holds around 77,000 clones, with under 80% as singletons. This chain links TRBV11-2 with TRBJ2-6; weak D call: TRBD1 (6 bases). This receptor was obtained from a woman of 80 years or more with active or convalescent COVID-19. Sequences were obtained from peripheral blood. CDR3 sequence (DNA): TGTGCCAGCAGCTTAGATCGAACAGGGTTAGGTGGGGCCAACGTCCTGACTTTC. Translation gives CASSLDRTGLGGANVLTF.